This T cell receptor beta chain was identified in a study of radiation and T cells in renal cell carcinoma. The method was immunoSEQ multiplex PCR; TCRdb's version includes in-frame clones alone and lacks a portion of them. The data contain approximately 120,000 clones, about 81% of them singletons. Noted time point: blood 2 weeks post-SBRT. Treatment noted: 15 Gy SBRT to primary tumor, nephrectomy 4 weeks later. In this sample, this clone turned up a few times. The sequence derives from a man aged 50-60 years with renal cell carcinoma. Source: blood, taken from a patient whose treatment included radiotherapy and nephrectomy.

The CDR3 region has the DNA TGTGCCAGCAGAGGTCTGACAGGGAACACTGAAGCTTTCTTT. Protein: CASRGLTGNTEAFF. The rearrangement uses TRBV2 and TRBJ1-1; D perhaps matches TRBD1 (6 bases). Germline values: CDR1 SNHLY, CDR2 FYNNEI. This CDR3 is 14 amino acids long. The V gene lost 6 bases and the J gene lost 1 base, with 12 bases spanning the gap.